This is a list of T cell receptor beta chains from one sample in a study of cytomegalovirus exposure and HLA in healthy donors. Only in-frame clones appear in the TCRdb table, and some are missing; sequencing was by immunoSEQ multiplex PCR. The sample lists roughly 220,000 clones, more than 60% occurring once. Sequenced sample: PBMCs. The receptors here all came from a woman aged 25 to 39 in good health and CMV-seronegative. Each CDR3 is given with its conserved first and last residue. D genes are given only for firm matches. Clone size is shown for a subset of rows, as once, few, many or a class of expanded clone.

D: TRBD1
size: few
J: TRBJ1-1
V: TRBV30
CDR3: CAWEGQWNTEAFF
DNA: TGTGCCTGGGAGGGACAGTGGAACACTGAAGCTTTCTTT

D: -
size: -
J: TRBJ1-1
V: TRBV30
CDR3: CAWRKQGNTEAFF
DNA: TGTGCCTGGAGAAAACAGGGGAACACTGAAGCTTTCTTT

D: TRBD1
size: -
J: TRBJ2-1
V: TRBV29-1
CDR3: CSAGTGTNEQFF
DNA: TGCAGCGCCGGGACAGGGACCAATGAGCAGTTCTTC

D: TRBD2
size: once
J: TRBJ2-3
V: TRBV5-6
CDR3: CASSRTSGRTDTQYF
DNA: TGTGCCAGCAGCCGGACTAGCGGGAGGACAGATACGCAGTATTTT

D: -
size: -
J: TRBJ2-7
V: TRBV19
CDR3: CASSITSDSYEQYF
DNA: TGTGCCAGTAGTATCACCAGCGACTCCTACGAGCAGTACTTC

D: -
size: -
J: TRBJ1-2
V: TRBV15
CDR3: CATSRDLANYGYTF
DNA: TGTGCCACCAGCAGAGATTTAGCGAACTATGGCTACACCTTC

D: -
size: -
J: TRBJ1-1
V: TRBV30
CDR3: CAWTLSSSTEAFF
DNA: TGTGCCTGGACTCTTTCTTCCTCCACTGAAGCTTTCTTT

D: TRBD2
size: -
J: TRBJ2-1
V: TRBV9
CDR3: CASSGTSMKGRNEQFF
DNA: TGTGCCAGCAGCGGGACTAGCATGAAGGGACGCAATGAGCAGTTCTTC

D: -
size: -
J: TRBJ2-3
V: TRBV29-1
CDR3: CSVEELITDTQYF
DNA: TGCAGCGTTGAAGAACTGATCACAGATACGCAGTATTTT

D: TRBD2
size: -
J: TRBJ2-7
V: TRBV7-6
CDR3: CASSLGTSGSFYEQYF
DNA: TGTGCCAGCAGCTTAGGGACTAGCGGCTCTTTCTACGAGCAGTACTTC

D: TRBD1
size: -
J: TRBJ1-2
V: TRBV10-1
CDR3: CASSDGTAHGYTF
DNA: TGCGCCAGCAGTGACGGGACAGCTCATGGCTACACCTTC

D: TRBD2
size: -
J: TRBJ2-1
V: TRBV6-5
CDR3: CASSYSSLAGLNEQFF
DNA: TGTGCCAGCAGTTACTCGTCACTAGCGGGTCTCAATGAGCAGTTCTTC

D: -
size: many
J: TRBJ2-3
V: TRBV6-6
CDR3: CASSWGGTQYF
DNA: TGTGCCAGCAGTTGGGGCGGTACGCAGTATTTT

D: -
size: -
J: TRBJ2-7
V: TRBV4-2
CDR3: CASSQDLTGYEQYF
DNA: TGTGCCAGCAGCCAAGATTTAACAGGCTACGAGCAGTACTTC

D: TRBD1
size: -
J: TRBJ1-4
V: TRBV7-3
CDR3: CASRPQGIHEKLFF
DNA: TGTGCCAGCAGGCCACAGGGGATACATGAAAAACTGTTTTTT

D: -
size: few
J: TRBJ2-7
V: TRBV6-5
CDR3: CASSYSPGFLYEQYF
DNA: TGTGCCAGCAGTTACTCGCCAGGGTTCCTCTACGAGCAGTACTTC

D: -
size: -
J: TRBJ1-1
V: TRBV30
CDR3: CAWSEGVTTEAFF
DNA: TGTGCCTGGAGTGAGGGGGTAACCACTGAAGCTTTCTTT

D: TRBD1
size: -
J: TRBJ1-1
V: TRBV6-1
CDR3: CASFGDRNTEAFF
DNA: TGTGCCAGCTTTGGGGACAGGAACACTGAAGCTTTCTTT

D: TRBD1
size: -
J: TRBJ2-7
V: TRBV5-4
CDR3: CASSDLGQGAREQYF
DNA: TGTGCCAGCAGCGACTTGGGGCAGGGGGCACGCGAGCAGTACTTC

D: -
size: -
J: TRBJ1-2
V: TRBV7-3
CDR3: CASSQNQEVLGTNYGYTF
DNA: TGTGCCAGCAGCCAAAACCAGGAGGTTTTGGGGACAAACTATGGCTACACCTTC

D: TRBD1
size: -
J: TRBJ1-6
V: TRBV5-3
CDR3: CARSHQRTGNNSPLHF
DNA: TGTGCCAGAAGCCACCAGAGGACAGGGAATAATTCACCCCTCCACTTT

D: TRBD1
size: -
J: TRBJ2-6
V: TRBV19
CDR3: CASSKITGGSGANVLTF
DNA: TGTGCCAGTAGTAAAATTACAGGGGGATCTGGGGCCAACGTCCTGACTTTC

D: -
size: -
J: TRBJ1-3
V: TRBV5-1
CDR3: CASSLFANGGNTIYF
DNA: TGCGCCAGCAGCTTGTTCGCGAACGGTGGAAACACCATATATTTT

D: -
size: -
J: TRBJ2-7
V: TRBV15
CDR3: CATSRQRVSGYEQYF
DNA: TGTGCCACCAGCAGACAGAGAGTTAGCGGCTACGAGCAGTACTTC

D: -
size: -
J: TRBJ1-2
V: TRBV5-8
CDR3: CASGLRGTNYGYTF
DNA: TGTGCCAGCGGCTTGCGGGGGACGAACTATGGCTACACCTTC

D: -
size: -
J: TRBJ2-1
V: TRBV18
CDR3: CASPPSGANNEQFF
DNA: TGTGCCAGCCCACCTTCGGGAGCGAACAATGAGCAGTTCTTC

D: -
size: few
J: TRBJ1-2
V: TRBV5-4
CDR3: CASSLEVGAAGYTF
DNA: TGTGCCAGCAGCTTGGAGGTGGGGGCGGCTGGCTACACCTTC

D: -
size: -
J: TRBJ1-3
V: TRBV25-1
CDR3: CASSSREAGNTIYF
DNA: TGTGCCAGCAGTAGCAGGGAAGCTGGAAACACCATATATTTT

D: -
size: few
J: TRBJ2-7
V: TRBV5-6
CDR3: CASSLARSVHYEQYF
DNA: TGTGCCAGCAGCTTGGCGAGGTCAGTGCATTACGAGCAGTACTTC

D: TRBD1
size: -
J: TRBJ1-6
V: TRBV30
CDR3: CAWSSRDRGYSPLHF
DNA: TGTGCCTGGAGTTCTCGGGACAGGGGGTATTCACCCCTCCACTTT

D: TRBD2
size: -
J: TRBJ2-7
V: TRBV11-3
CDR3: CASSLRGGSSYEQYF
DNA: TGTGCCAGCAGTCTCCGGGGGGGGAGCTCCTACGAGCAGTACTTC

D: -
size: few
J: TRBJ2-7
V: TRBV6-1
CDR3: CASSLRRGTYEQYF
DNA: TGTGCCAGCAGTCTACGGAGAGGGACCTACGAGCAGTACTTC

D: TRBD2
size: -
J: TRBJ2-7
V: TRBV7-6
CDR3: CASSLRGTSGTGEQYF
DNA: TGTGCCAGCAGCTTAAGGGGGACTAGCGGGACCGGCGAGCAGTACTTC

D: TRBD1
size: once
J: TRBJ1-1
V: TRBV6-5
CDR3: CAISLTGGETEAFF
DNA: TGTGCCATCAGTTTGACAGGGGGTGAGACTGAAGCTTTCTTT

D: TRBD2
size: -
J: TRBJ2-2
V: TRBV9
CDR3: CASSVGLANTGELFF
DNA: TGTGCCAGCAGCGTAGGACTAGCGAATACCGGGGAGCTGTTTTTT

D: TRBD2
size: -
J: TRBJ2-2
V: TRBV6-1
CDR3: CASSSLWGGIGELFF
DNA: TGTGCCAGCAGTTCCTTGTGGGGGGGAATCGGGGAGCTGTTTTTT

D: TRBD1
size: -
J: TRBJ1-2
V: TRBV2
CDR3: CASSTGTYGYTF
DNA: TGTGCCAGTTCGACAGGGACCTATGGCTACACCTTC

D: TRBD2
size: few
J: TRBJ2-1
V: TRBV4-1
CDR3: CASSQGTSNNEQFF
DNA: TGCGCCAGCAGCCAAGGGACTAGCAACAATGAGCAGTTCTTC

D: -
size: -
J: TRBJ2-7
V: TRBV15
CDR3: CATSRDLRIDEQYF
DNA: TGTGCCACCAGCAGAGATTTGAGAATCGACGAGCAGTACTTC

D: -
size: few
J: TRBJ1-1
V: TRBV7-6
CDR3: CASSLAQDNTEAFF
DNA: TGTGCCAGCAGCTTAGCTCAGGATAACACTGAAGCTTTCTTT

D: -
size: -
J: TRBJ1-2
V: TRBV9
CDR3: CASRDMAGGYTF
DNA: TGTGCCAGCAGAGACATGGCGGGTGGCTACACCTTC

D: TRBD1
size: few
J: TRBJ1-5
V: TRBV19
CDR3: CASSSNGDRAGNQPQHF
DNA: TGTGCCAGTAGTTCCAACGGCGACAGGGCGGGCAATCAGCCCCAGCATTTT

D: -
size: -
J: TRBJ1-1
V: TRBV7-9
CDR3: CSSSLTVLGVAEAFF
DNA: TGTTCCAGCAGCTTGACAGTCTTAGGGGTGGCTGAAGCTTTCTTT

D: -
size: -
J: TRBJ2-7
V: TRBV5-4
CDR3: CASSLEGAGGQYF
DNA: TGTGCCAGCAGCTTGGAGGGGGCGGGGGGGCAGTACTTC

D: -
size: -
J: TRBJ1-2
V: TRBV7-9
CDR3: CASSSGFYGYTF
DNA: TGTGCCAGCAGCTCCGGGTTCTATGGCTACACCTTC

D: TRBD2
size: -
J: TRBJ2-1
V: TRBV5-4
CDR3: CASSWGSGGTSPEQFF
DNA: TGTGCCAGCAGCTGGGGGAGCGGGGGGACGTCCCCCGAGCAGTTCTTC

D: -
size: few
J: TRBJ1-2
V: TRBV5-1
CDR3: CASSRARGGARSGYGYTF
DNA: TGCGCCAGCAGCCGCGCCCGGGGGGGGGCGCGGTCTGGATATGGCTACACCTTC

D: TRBD1
size: -
J: TRBJ2-3
V: TRBV29-1
CDR3: CSVATGGTDTQYF
DNA: TGCAGCGTTGCAACAGGGGGCACAGATACGCAGTATTTT

D: TRBD2
size: -
J: TRBJ2-7
V: TRBV2
CDR3: CASSETSGRAYEQYF
DNA: TGTGCCAGCAGTGAAACTAGCGGGAGGGCCTACGAGCAGTACTTC

D: TRBD2
size: -
J: TRBJ2-7
V: TRBV19
CDR3: CASGTSGTTEQYF
DNA: TGTGCCAGCGGGACTAGCGGGACGACTGAGCAGTACTTC

D: -
size: once
J: TRBJ1-3
V: TRBV15
CDR3: CATSRLGGQAISGNTTYF
DNA: TGTGCCACCAGCAGATTGGGGGGGCAGGCCATCTCTGGAAACACCACATATTTT

D: -
size: once
J: TRBJ1-2
V: TRBV5-1
CDR3: CASSLEQAGSHGYTF
DNA: TGCGCCAGCAGCTTGGAGCAGGCGGGATCGCATGGCTACACCTTC

D: -
size: -
J: TRBJ1-4
V: TRBV28
CDR3: CASSPDGNEKLFF
DNA: TGTGCCAGCAGCCCTGACGGGAATGAAAAACTGTTTTTT

D: TRBD2
size: -
J: TRBJ2-2
V: TRBV25-1
CDR3: CASSETGLAGGHGELFF
DNA: TGTGCCAGCAGTGAAACCGGACTAGCGGGAGGGCACGGGGAGCTGTTTTTT

D: TRBD2
size: -
J: TRBJ2-7
V: TRBV19
CDR3: CASSLDPASGYEQYF
DNA: TGTGCCAGTAGTCTAGATCCAGCTAGCGGCTACGAGCAGTACTTC

D: -
size: -
J: TRBJ2-5
V: TRBV7-9
CDR3: CASSLALGSGETQYF
DNA: TGTGCCAGCAGCTTGGCGCTCGGGAGTGGTGAGACCCAGTACTTC

D: TRBD2
size: -
J: TRBJ2-5
V: TRBV11-2
CDR3: CASSLGGREQYF
DNA: TGTGCCAGCAGCTTAGGCGGGAGGGAGCAGTACTTC

D: TRBD2
size: -
J: TRBJ2-1
V: TRBV19
CDR3: CASRTGTSRINEQFF
DNA: TGTGCCAGTAGAACCGGGACTAGCAGGATCAATGAGCAGTTCTTC

D: TRBD1
size: -
J: TRBJ1-6
V: TRBV5-6
CDR3: CVSSSLGQGLGNSPLHF
DNA: TGTGTCAGCAGCTCGTTGGGACAGGGGTTAGGAAATTCACCCCTCCACTTT

D: -
size: -
J: TRBJ2-7
V: TRBV6-6
CDR3: CASSYYRGSYEQYF
DNA: TGTGCCAGCAGTTACTATCGGGGGAGCTACGAGCAGTACTTC